The clone carrying this TCR beta chain came up a few times. This record comes from a study of T cell changes during pregnancy in multiple sclerosis. The CDR3 runs 18 residues. Germline lookup yields CDR1 SGHVS and CDR2 FQNEAQ. Unmatched junction bases numbered 15, after V lost 5 bases and J lost 4 bases. Profiled with immunoSEQ multiplex PCR; TCRdb holds only in-frame clones, not every one. Of around 62,000 clones in the sample, nearly 90% were seen once. This TCR came from a female donor with multiple sclerosis, enrolled in a pregnancy study. The chain carries TRBV7-8 and TRBJ2-3; 10 bases are a match to TRBD2. The sequenced sample was peripheral blood, obtained in the first trimester of pregnancy. CDR3 protein: CASSPRAGGRLSADTQYF. The CDR3 nucleotides read TGTGCCAGCAGCCCCAGAGCGGGGGGGCGATTGTCGGCAGATACGCAGTATTTT.